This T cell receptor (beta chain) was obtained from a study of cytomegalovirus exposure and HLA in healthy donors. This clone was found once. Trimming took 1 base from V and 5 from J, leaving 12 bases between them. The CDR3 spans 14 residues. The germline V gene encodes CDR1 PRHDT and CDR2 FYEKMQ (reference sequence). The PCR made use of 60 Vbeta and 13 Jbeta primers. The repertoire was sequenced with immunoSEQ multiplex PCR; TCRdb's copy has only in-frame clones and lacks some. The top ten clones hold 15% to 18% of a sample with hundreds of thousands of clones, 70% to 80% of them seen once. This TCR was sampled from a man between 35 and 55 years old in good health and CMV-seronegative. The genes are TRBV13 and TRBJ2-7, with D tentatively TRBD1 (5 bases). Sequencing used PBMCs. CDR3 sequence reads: CASSLEAGLDEQYF. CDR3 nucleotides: TGTGCCAGCAGCTTAGAGGCAGGGCTGGACGAGCAGTACTTC.